The 23 T cell receptor beta chains in this list originate from one sample, sequenced in a study of T cell responses to AZD1222 COVID-19 vaccine. The protocol was immunoSEQ multiplex PCR, while the TCRdb copy is restricted to in-frame clones and leaves out a portion. Of over 50,000 clones in the sample, around 81% were seen once. The source was peripheral blood, collected 28 days after the second AZD1222 dose. The receptors stem from an adult who received the AZD1222 COVID-19 vaccine.

Only one count was recorded for this clone. This sequence joins TRBV14 and TRBJ2-7; the D gene is possibly TRBD1 (6 bases). The V gene lost 4 bases and the J gene lost 2 bases, with 12 bases spanning the gap. The CDR3 loop spans 14 amino acids. The germline gives CDR1 SGHDN, CDR2 FVKESK. The CDR3 region is CASSRQVDPYEQYF. The CDR3 bases are TGTGCCAGCAGCCGACAGGTAGACCCCTACGAGCAGTACTTC.

The chain is built from TRBV6-5 and TRBJ2-7; D possibly corresponds to TRBD2 (5 bases). The CDR3 sequence is 12 residues long. Germline-derived CDR1 and CDR2 are MNHEY and SVGAGI. Trimming left V 6 bases short and J 2 bases short, with 8 bases between. The CDR3 DNA is TGTGCCAGCAGGAGGGATACCTACGAGCAGTACTTC. It translates to CASRRDTYEQYF.

The chain is built from TRBV7-9 and TRBJ1-4, with D unresolved. This CDR3 is 14 amino acids long. Trimming cost V 2 bases and J 2 bases, with 6 bases left between them. Germline V gives CDR1 SEHNR, CDR2 FQNEAQ (reference sequence). CDR3 region: CASSLKATNEKLFF. The CDR3, as DNA: TGTGCCAGCAGCTTAAAGGCGACTAATGAAAAACTGTTTTTT. Full variable domain (remainder filled in from reference TRBV7-9 and TRBJ1-4): DTGVSQNPRHKITKRGQNVTFRCDPISEHNRLYWYRQTLGQGPEFLTYFQNEAQLEKSRLLSDRFSAERPKGSFSTLEIQRTEQGDSAMYLCASSLKATNEKLFFGSGTQLSVL.

This clone showed up just a few times. V gene TRBV19 combines with J gene TRBJ2-3, with 12 bases lining up with TRBD2. The CDR3 is 16 residues long. Losses at the gene ends were 4 bases for V and 4 bases for J; bases not matched to a gene: 6. From germline, CDR1 is LNHDA and CDR2 SQIVND (reference sequence). The CDR3 spells CASSTLAGGLADTQYF. In nucleotides, the CDR3 is TGTGCCAGTAGTACGCTAGCGGGAGGGTTGGCAGATACGCAGTATTTT. Combining the CDR3 with reference TRBV19 and TRBJ2-3 gives the whole variable domain DGGITQSPKYLFRKEGQNVTLSCEQNLNHDAMYWYRQDPGQGLRLIYYSQIVNDFQKGDIAEGYSVSREKKESFPLTVTSAQKNPTAFYLCASSTLAGGLADTQYFGPGTRLTVL.

The chain carries TRBV19 and TRBJ1-1; 7 bases line up with TRBD1. V was pared by 3 bases and J by 1 base, with 2 bases of the junction left unmatched. Germline CDR1 LNHDA, CDR2 SQIVND (reference sequence). The CDR3 sequence is 14 residues long. DNA for the CDR3: TGTGCCAGTAGTATGAACAGGGGGAACACTGAAGCTTTCTTT. Its protein product is CASSMNRGNTEAFF.

V and J are TRBV24-1 and TRBJ2-2; D is possibly TRBD1 or TRBD2 (6 bases each). This CDR3 is built from 13 residues. CDR1 KGHDR and CDR2 SFDVKD come from the germline V gene. Trimming stripped 11 bases from V and 6 bases from J, with 15 bases between. Written as DNA, the CDR3 is TGTGCCAAGGGGGGTAGACAAGCCGGGGAGCTGTTTTTT. This encodes CAKGGRQAGELFF.

This clone has only a few counts. The chain links TRBV7-3 to TRBJ2-2; D not certain. V was pared by 9 bases and J by 2 bases, with 16 bases between. This CDR3 contains 15 residues. Germline CDR1 and CDR2: SGHTA and FQGTGA. The CDR3 bases are TGTGCCAGTTCCCCGCCGGGTGCAAACACCGGGGAGCTGTTTTTT. Amino acids: CASSPPGANTGELFF.

The chain has TRBV29-1 and TRBJ2-3; D unclear. Germline loops: CDR1 SQVTM, CDR2 ANQGSEA. Trimming pared 5 bases from V and 0 bases from J, leaving 9 bases between. The CDR3 loop spans 13 amino acids. CDR3: CSVRTVSTDTQYF. CDR3 coding DNA: TGCAGCGTTAGGACGGTCAGCACAGATACGCAGTATTTT.

The rearrangement joins TRBV12-3 or TRBV12-4 to TRBJ2-7; D remains ambiguous. Trimming pared 0 bases from V and 1 base from J, leaving 4 bases between. This CDR3 region has 13 residues. The CDR3 here is CASSLAQSYEQYF. CDR3 DNA: TGTGCCAGCAGTTTAGCACAGTCCTACGAGCAGTACTTC.

The chain combines TRBV19 with TRBJ1-2, with a weak D call TRBD1 (5 bases). The CDR3 is 14 amino acids. Between the trimmed V and J ends, which lost 7 bases and 6 bases, there was a span of 18 bases. CDR1 LNHDA and CDR2 SQIVND come from the germline V gene (reference sequence). CDR3 coding DNA: TGTGCCAGTAAGTTTGCAGGGCCCCCCGATGGCTACACCTTC. It translates to CASKFAGPPDGYTF.

This chain links TRBV29-1 with TRBJ2-1, with a tentative D call TRBD1 (6 bases). CDR1 is SQVTM and CDR2 is ANQGSEA in the germline V gene. There are 14 residues in the CDR3. V was shortened by 3 bases and J by 2 bases, with 11 bases between the two germline ends. The CDR3 loop is CSVDPRGPYNEQFF. In DNA form, the CDR3 reads TGCAGCGTTGATCCCAGGGGACCCTACAATGAGCAGTTCTTC.

V gene TRBV19 combines with J gene TRBJ2-7, with TRBD1 as a possible D gene (7 bases). V was trimmed by 1 base and J by 2 bases, leaving 12 bases between them. CDR3 length: 15 amino acids. Germline CDR1 LNHDA, CDR2 SQIVND (reference sequence). The CDR3 nucleotides read TGTGCCAGTAGTATAGCCGCGGGACAGACCTACGAGCAGTACTTC. Translating it yields CASSIAAGQTYEQYF.

The chain couples TRBV27 to TRBJ1-6; no definite D call. The germline gives CDR1 MNHEY, CDR2 SMNVEV (reference sequence). CDR3 size: 14 residues. The ends were cut back, 3 bases at V and 10 bases at J, with 13 bases in the middle. CDR3 residues: CASSFQEPWSPLHF. In nucleotides, the CDR3 is TGTGCCAGCAGTTTCCAGGAACCGTGGTCACCCCTCCACTTT.

The chain combines TRBV15 with TRBJ1-5; D unclear. Per germline, CDR1 LNHNV and CDR2 YYDKDF (reference sequence). V lost 6 bases and J lost 2, with 11 bases in between. This CDR3 comprises 14 residues. The CDR3 DNA reads as TGTGCCACCAGTCTTAGGTCGGGCAATCAGCCCCAGCATTTT. This sequence encodes CATSLRSGNQPQHF.

The rearrangement uses TRBV25-1 and TRBJ2-5, with D hard to call. Germline lookup yields CDR1 MGHDK and CDR2 SYGVNS. The CDR3 covers 13 residues. V gave up 4 bases and J gave up 5 bases, with 11 bases separating them. The CDR3 is CASSVPGGETQYF. In DNA, the CDR3 is TGTGCCAGCAGTGTACCAGGTGGGGAGACCCAGTACTTC.

The chain combines TRBV29-1 with TRBJ2-1; D is perhaps TRBD2 (5 bases). CDR1 and CDR2 from the germline V gene are SQVTM and ANQGSEA. There are 12 residues in the CDR3. The CDR3 nucleotides read TGCAGAGGTCTAAACGGGAACAATGAGCAGTTCTTC. Encoded protein: CRGLNGNNEQFF.

This sequence joins TRBV28 and TRBJ1-1; 7 bases map to TRBD1. The V and J ends lost 6 bases and 0 bases, in that order; junction bases with no gene match: 4. The CDR3 is 14 amino acids. The germline CDR1 and CDR2 sequences are MDHEN and SYDVKM. CDR3: CASSQGGLNTEAFF. The CDR3 DNA follows: TGTGCCAGCAGCCAGGGGGGGTTGAACACTGAAGCTTTCTTT.

The chain couples TRBV7-2 to TRBJ1-1; D perhaps matches TRBD1 (6 bases). The germline V and J ends were trimmed by 3 bases and 0 bases, with 17 bases remaining between them. The CDR3 spans 17 residues. CDR1 SGHTA and CDR2 FQGNSA come from the germline V gene. The CDR3 spells CASSFTGLIGLNTEAFF. CDR3 bases: TGTGCCAGCAGCTTTACAGGGCTGATTGGTTTGAACACTGAAGCTTTCTTT.

The rearrangement uses TRBV5-1 and TRBJ2-7; 8 positions agree with TRBD1. CDR1 is SGHRS, CDR2 YFSETQ, per germline. The CDR3 spans 13 residues. Trimming at V came to 5 bases and at J to 3 bases, leaving 4 bases not matched to a gene. The CDR3 DNA is TGCGCCAGCAGATTTACAGGGGGCTACGAGCAGTACTTC. This gives the protein CASRFTGGYEQYF.

This chain joins TRBV9 and TRBJ2-1; 7 bases agree with TRBD2. The CDR3 totals 14 residues. J lost 8 bases, V lost 0 bases, and 5 bases had no gene match. Germline assignment: CDR1 SGDLS and CDR2 YYNGEE. This CDR3 reads CASSVVGGSYEQFF. DNA of the CDR3: TGTGCCAGCAGCGTAGTTGGCGGGAGCTATGAGCAGTTCTTC.

This CDR3 is CASSQVPGTGRETQYF. The CDR3 coding sequence is TGCGCCAGCAGCCAAGTCCCAGGGACGGGCAGGGAGACCCAGTACTTC. The rearrangement uses TRBV4-3 and TRBJ2-5; either TRBD1 or TRBD2 may supply D (5 bases each). Trimming shortened V by 1 base and J by 5 bases, and 17 bases separated the two germline ends. CDR1 and CDR2 from the germline V gene are LGHNA and YSLEER. This CDR3 region has 16 residues.

This sequence joins TRBV6-6 and TRBJ2-1; either TRBD1 or TRBD2 may fit D (5 bases each). Germline-derived CDR1 and CDR2 are MNHNY and SVGAGI (reference sequence). Between the trimmed V and J ends, which lost 5 bases and 6 bases, there was a span of 20 bases. The CDR3 covers 16 residues. CDR3 protein: CASSRTTWDLINEQFF. The DNA for the CDR3 is TGTGCCAGCAGTCGAACGACGTGGGACCTAATCAATGAGCAGTTCTTC.

The chain uses TRBV27 and TRBJ1-2, with a possible D match to TRBD1 (5 bases). The CDR3 contains 14 residues. Germline lookup yields CDR1 MNHEY and CDR2 SMNVEV (reference sequence). Trimming pared 3 bases from V and 6 bases from J, leaving 14 bases between. This CDR3 is CASSFVSGGDGYTF. Written as DNA, the CDR3 is TGTGCCAGCAGTTTTGTATCCGGGGGTGATGGCTACACCTTC.